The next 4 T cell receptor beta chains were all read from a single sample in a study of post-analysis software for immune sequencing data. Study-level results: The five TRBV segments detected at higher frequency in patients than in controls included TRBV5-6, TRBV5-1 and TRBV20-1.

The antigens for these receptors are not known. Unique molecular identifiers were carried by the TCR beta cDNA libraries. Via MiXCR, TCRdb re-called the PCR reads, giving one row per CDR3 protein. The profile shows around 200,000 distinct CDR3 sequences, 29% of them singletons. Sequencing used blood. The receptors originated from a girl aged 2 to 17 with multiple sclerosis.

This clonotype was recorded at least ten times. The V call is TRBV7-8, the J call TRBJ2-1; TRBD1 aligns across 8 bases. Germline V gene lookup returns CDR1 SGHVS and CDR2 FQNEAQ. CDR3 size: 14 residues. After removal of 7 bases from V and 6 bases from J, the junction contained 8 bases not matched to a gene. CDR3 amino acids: CASNGQGAANEQFF. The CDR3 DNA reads TGTGCCAGCAACGGACAGGGCGCCGCCAATGAGCAGTTCTTC.

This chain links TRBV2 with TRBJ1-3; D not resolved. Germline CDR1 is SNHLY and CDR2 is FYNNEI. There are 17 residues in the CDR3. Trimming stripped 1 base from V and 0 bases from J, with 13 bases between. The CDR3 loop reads CASSEGTDESSGNTIYF. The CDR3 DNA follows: TGTGCCAGCAGTGAAGGGACGGACGAATCCTCTGGAAACACCATATATTTT.

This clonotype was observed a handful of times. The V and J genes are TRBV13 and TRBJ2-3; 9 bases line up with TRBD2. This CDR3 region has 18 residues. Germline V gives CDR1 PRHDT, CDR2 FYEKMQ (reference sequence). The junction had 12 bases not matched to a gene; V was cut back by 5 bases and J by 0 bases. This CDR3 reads CASSKPKKTSGSTDTQYF. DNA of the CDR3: TGTGCCAGCAGCAAACCAAAGAAAACTAGCGGGAGCACAGATACGCAGTATTTT.

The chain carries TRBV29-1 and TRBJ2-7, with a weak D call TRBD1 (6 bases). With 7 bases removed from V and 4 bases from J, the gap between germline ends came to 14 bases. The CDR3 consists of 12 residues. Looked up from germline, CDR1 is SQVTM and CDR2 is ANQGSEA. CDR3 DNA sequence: TGCAGCGCAGGGGAGAGAGTATACGAGCAGTACTTC. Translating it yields CSAGERVYEQYF.